These 20 T cell receptor beta chains were all obtained from the same sample, sequenced in a study of regulatory T cells in long-lasting Graves disease. Time point in this sample: newly diagnosed GD, antithyroid drugs for less than 3 months. PBMC RNA served as the TCR library source. Combining iRepertoire HTBI primers with Arm-PCR of CDR3 regions, the authors built TCR beta libraries. One entry per CDR3 protein results from TCRdb running MiXCR on the multiplex PCR reads. Seen here are 400,000 to 500,000 distinct CDR3 sequences, 13% to 15% observed once, and the top ten hold over 15%. These same data were also listed under a study on T cells in Graves' hyperthyroidism and ophthalmopathy.

Source: peripheral blood mononuclear cells (PBMCs), taken at new diagnosis, from a patient treated with antithyroid drugs. The source of these receptors is a woman in her forties or fifties with Graves disease.

The sample holds many counts of this clonotype. The CDR3 is CASSTRTGSREQYF. CDR3 DNA sequence: TGTGCCAGCAGTACCAGGACAGGGTCACGGGAGCAGTACTTC. This chain joins TRBV28 and TRBJ2-7, with TRBD1 identical over 8 bases. The CDR3 is 14 residues long. J was trimmed by 7 bases and V by 5 bases; bases with no gene match: 10. CDR1 is MDHEN and CDR2 is SYDVKM in the germline V gene.

As regards this clonotype: Since a much larger clone is just one base distant, this may be a read error. The chain links TRBV2 to TRBJ2-1, with D perhaps TRBD1 (8 bases). CDR1 is SNHLY, CDR2 FYNNEI, per germline. The CDR3 runs 15 residues. The CDR3 DNA reads TGTGCCGGCAGTGAACAGGGGGGGAATTCGTATGAGCAGTTCTTC. Its translation is CAGSEQGGNSYEQFF.

The J gene is TRBJ1-5, the V gene TRBV20-1, with TRBD1 matching over 7 bases. Germline V gene data show CDR1 as DFQATT and CDR2 as SNEGSKA (reference sequence). This CDR3 is built from 15 residues. V lost 0 bases, J lost 3 bases, and 5 bases stayed unmatched. The CDR3 region has the DNA TGCAGTGCTAGAGATGTACAGGGGAACAATCAGCCCCAGCATTTT. It codes for CSARDVQGNNQPQHF.

This clonotype was detected ten times or more. This sequence joins TRBV5-1 and TRBJ2-7; the D gene could be TRBD1 or TRBD2 (5 bases each). V was trimmed by 4 bases and J by 4 bases, leaving 18 bases between them. The CDR3 spans 15 residues. Germline V gene data show CDR1 as SGHRS and CDR2 as YFSETQ. CDR3: CASSPPGRSLYEQYF. As DNA, the CDR3 is TGCGCCAGCAGCCCCCCGGGACGTTCCTTGTACGAGCAGTACTTC.

The sample holds one count of this clonotype. Possible read error: a much larger clone is one base away. CDR3 coding DNA: TGTGCCAGCAGCATTGCTGGCGGGGGCCTCCAAGAGACCCAGTACTTC. Translated, it gives CASSIAGGGLQETQYF. The chain employs TRBV11-1 and TRBJ2-5; D might be TRBD2 (7 bases). The V gene lost 5 bases and the J gene lost 1 base, with 17 bases spanning the gap. Germline V gives CDR1 SGHAT, CDR2 FQDESV (reference sequence). There are 16 residues in the CDR3.

This clonotype turned up a few times. The CDR3 region has the DNA TGTGCCAGCCAAAGAGAGATTAGGGACACCGGGGAGCTGTTTTTT. It yields the protein CASQREIRDTGELFF. The chain joins TRBV6-1 to TRBJ2-2; unclear D gene. From germline, CDR1 is MNHNS and CDR2 SASEGT. V gave up 8 bases and J gave up 3 bases, with 16 bases separating them. The CDR3 contains 15 residues.

This clonotype came up many times. V and J are TRBV5-1 and TRBJ2-5, with a possible D match to TRBD2 (5 bases). V lost 3 bases to trimming and J lost 1 base, with 13 bases between them. The CDR3 has 15 amino acids. Germline CDR1 SGHRS, CDR2 YFSETQ. The CDR3 is CASSSTGNPQETQYF. CDR3 bases: TGCGCCAGCAGCTCCACGGGAAATCCCCAAGAGACCCAGTACTTC. The full variable domain, its missing parts supplied by reference TRBV5-1 and TRBJ2-5, is KAGVTQTPRYLIKTRGQQVTLSCSPISGHRSVSWYQQTPGQGLQFLFEYFSETQRNKGNFPGRFSGRQFSNSRSEMNVSTLELGDSALYLCASSSTGNPQETQYFGPGTRLLVL.

This clonotype was recorded many times. The CDR3 here is CASSGPSGTGGSYEQYF. Written as DNA, the CDR3 is TGCGCCAGCAGCGGGCCTTCCGGGACAGGTGGAAGTTACGAGCAGTACTTC. The V call is TRBV5-1, the J call TRBJ2-7; 8 bases are a match to TRBD1. The CDR3 has 17 amino acids. V trimming: 4 bases; J trimming: 4 bases; junction bases outside the gene matches: 16. The germline V gene encodes CDR1 SGHRS and CDR2 YFSETQ.

In its sample, this clonotype was seen many times. This sequence joins TRBV28 and TRBJ2-2; D perhaps matches TRBD1 (7 bases). In germline, CDR1 is MDHEN, CDR2 SYDVKM. Trimming shortened V by 8 bases and J by 5 bases, and 18 bases separated the two germline ends. The CDR3 sequence is 15 residues long. The CDR3 loop reads CASQFAGQNTGELFF. The CDR3 bases are TGTGCCAGCCAGTTTGCGGGACAGAATACCGGGGAGCTGTTTTTT.

This clonotype was picked up many times. This chain uses TRBV12-3 or TRBV12-4 with TRBJ2-1; no reliable D call. CDR3 length: 11 residues. The ends were cut back, 4 bases at V and 7 bases at J, with 5 bases in the middle. The CDR3 is CASSSSNEQFF. CDR3 DNA: TGTGCCAGCAGTTCCAGTAATGAGCAGTTCTTC.

Concerning this clonotype itself: At one boundary the junction diverges from the germline segment, which might be a read error. The V call is TRBV3-1, the J call TRBJ2-7; TRBD2 is a possible D gene (5 bases). Germline lookup yields CDR1 LGHDT and CDR2 YNNKEL (reference sequence). This CDR3 is built from 15 residues. CDR3 coding DNA: TGTGCCAGCAGCAAAGATATTAGCGAGACCTACGAGCAGTACTTC. Amino acid sequence: CASSKDISETYEQYF.

This clonotype was counted ten times or more. J is TRBJ2-2 and V is TRBV12-3 or TRBV12-4; 8 nucleotides align to TRBD1. V shed 6 bases and J 7 bases; nucleotides not matched to a gene: 10. The CDR3 totals 15 residues. In DNA form, the CDR3 reads TGTGCCAGCAGGCGGCCGGACAGGGCGTTCGGGGAGCTGTTTTTT. Translation: CASRRPDRAFGELFF.

This clonotype was counted ten times or more. The gene calls are TRBV11-2 and TRBJ2-7, with 13 bases aligning to TRBD2. V lost 5 bases, J lost 4 bases, and 5 bases stayed unmatched. The germline CDR1 and CDR2 sequences are SGHAT and FQNNGV. The CDR3 loop spans 15 amino acids. The CDR3 bases are TGTGCCAGCAGCGAAGGGACTAGCGGGATTTACGAGCAGTACTTC. It yields the protein CASSEGTSGIYEQYF.

This clonotype was seen a handful of times. This chain joins TRBV29-1 and TRBJ2-4, with 7 bases fitting TRBD1. The CDR3 consists of 12 residues. CDR1 is SQVTM and CDR2 is ANQGSEA in the germline V gene. The junction had 11 bases not matched to a gene; V was cut back by 6 bases and J by 12 bases. Here the CDR3 reads CSVLTGETGQYF. CDR3 in DNA: TGCAGCGTACTCACAGGGGAAACTGGTCAGTACTTC.

This clonotype was observed many times. The rearrangement uses TRBV28 and TRBJ2-7; no firm D call. Germline lookup yields CDR1 MDHEN and CDR2 SYDVKM. The length of the CDR3 is 17 residues. V lost 5 bases to trimming and J lost 0 bases, with 20 bases between them. The DNA of the CDR3 is TGTGCCAGCAGTCAACGGAAGGTAGCTCCCAGCTCCTACGAGCAGTACTTC. Protein: CASSQRKVAPSSYEQYF.

This rearrangement joins TRBV5-4 to TRBJ2-3; D is ambiguous. The DNA end is a closer match to TRBJ2-5, so the J assignment may be wrong. The CDR3 length is 13 residues. The germline gives CDR1 SGHNT, CDR2 YYREEE (reference sequence). CDR3 sequence reads: CASSFDSRETQYF. In DNA form, the CDR3 reads TGTGCCAGCAGCTTTGATTCCAGGGAGACCCAGTACTTC.

This rearrangement joins TRBV20-1 to TRBJ1-4, with D possibly matching TRBD1 (6 bases). The CDR3 runs 14 residues. Germline values: CDR1 DFQATT, CDR2 SNEGSKA (reference sequence). Trimming cost V 6 bases and J 3 bases, with 14 bases left between them. The CDR3 is CSAHRGAANEKLFF. The CDR3, as DNA: TGCAGTGCCCACCGGGGGGCAGCTAATGAAAAACTGTTTTTT.

This clonotype was counted many times. This CDR3 reads CASSFTFTDTQYF. CDR3 nucleotides: TGTGCCAGCAGCTTTACCTTCACAGATACGCAGTATTTT. The V call is TRBV27, the J call TRBJ2-3; no clear D. This CDR3 is built from 13 residues. Germline CDR1 and CDR2: MNHEY and SMNVEV (reference sequence). V was clipped by 6 bases and J by 2 bases, with 9 bases between them.

This sequence joins TRBV20-1 and TRBJ2-1, with 8 bases matching TRBD2. With 3 bases clipped from V and 7 bases from J, the junction kept 14 bases outside the gene matches. This CDR3 region has 16 residues. CDR1 is DFQATT, CDR2 SNEGSKA, per germline (reference sequence). CDR3 coding DNA: TGCAGTGCTAGTCCAAGAGTAGCGGGATTAGAAAATGAGCAGTTCTTC. Translating gives CSASPRVAGLENEQFF.

This clonotype was recorded at least ten times. The J gene is TRBJ2-4, the V gene TRBV2, with D hard to call. CDR3 size: 14 residues. V was cut by 6 bases and J by 0 bases, with 9 bases left in between. The germline V gene has CDR1 SNHLY and CDR2 FYNNEI. CDR3 in DNA: TGTGCCAGCAGACCCGCCGAAGCCAAAAACATTCAGTACTTC. Translation: CASRPAEAKNIQYF.